The source of this T cell receptor beta chain is a study of blood T cell repertoires in COVID-19. Study background: PBMCs, B-cell-depleted T cells, or T cells were the source of the cDNA or gDNA that made up the material.

In the case of this clone: Within the sample, other DNA sequences also encode this same CDR3.

Germline values: CDR1 LGHNA, CDR2 YSLEER. CDR3 length: 13 residues. V was clipped by 0 bases and J by 4 bases, with 7 bases between them. Data came from immunoSEQ multiplex PCR; TCRdb stores just in-frame clones and leaves some out. The repertoire consists of around 100,000 clones, with approximately 90% occurring once and the leading ten covering approximately 2%. Specimen: peripheral blood. The receptor comes from a man in his forties or fifties with active COVID-19. This chain connects TRBV4-3 to TRBJ2-7; TRBD1 might be the D (6 bases). The CDR3 here is CASSQDRGYEQYF. For the CDR3, the DNA is TGCGCCAGCAGCCAAGACAGGGGTTACGAGCAGTACTTC.